This TCR beta chain emerged from a study of beta chain features in type 1 diabetes. Germline V gene data show CDR1 as GTSNPN and CDR2 as SVGIG (reference sequence). This CDR3 comprises 12 residues. Trimming shortened V by 5 bases and J by 1 base, and 8 bases separated the two germline ends. Expressed TCRB transcripts were sequenced after all isolated RNA was converted to cDNA. Measured with immunoSEQ multiplex PCR; TCRdb has only the in-frame clones, and not every one. The sample comprises about 350,000 clones, about 19% of which are singletons, and under 0.05% rests with the top ten. In this sample, this clone turned up a few times.

The V call is TRBV30, the J call TRBJ1-1; maybe TRBD1 (5 bases). This sequence was found in a woman under 30 in good health. The sample was naive CD4+ T cells from blood. The CDR3 reads CAWAQGNTEAFF. As DNA, the CDR3 is TGTGCCTGGGCTCAGGGGAACACTGAAGCTTTCTTT.